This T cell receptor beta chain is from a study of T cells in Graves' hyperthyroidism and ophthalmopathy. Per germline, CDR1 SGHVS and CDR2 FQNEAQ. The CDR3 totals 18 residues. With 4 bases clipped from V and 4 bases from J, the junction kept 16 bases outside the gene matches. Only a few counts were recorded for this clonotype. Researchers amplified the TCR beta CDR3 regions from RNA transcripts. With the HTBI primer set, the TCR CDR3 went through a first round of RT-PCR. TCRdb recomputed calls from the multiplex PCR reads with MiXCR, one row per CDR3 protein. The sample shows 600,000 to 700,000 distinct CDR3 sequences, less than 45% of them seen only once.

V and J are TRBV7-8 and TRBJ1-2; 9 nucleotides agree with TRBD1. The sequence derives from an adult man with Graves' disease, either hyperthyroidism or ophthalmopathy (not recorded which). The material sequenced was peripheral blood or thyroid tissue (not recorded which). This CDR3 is CASSSQSRDRAVFYGYTF. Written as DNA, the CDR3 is TGTGCCAGCAGCTCACAGTCCCGGGACAGGGCCGTCTTCTATGGCTACACCTTC.